The clone carrying this TCR beta chain has a handful of counts. Its specificity is unknown. Sequencing relied on a cDNA template that was reverse transcribed from extracted RNA. TCRdb keeps only in-frame clones here, not all; method: immunoSEQ multiplex PCR. The sample yields about 130,000 clones, around 60% seen once. The CDR3 has 11 amino acids. Germline values: CDR1 SQVTM, CDR2 ANQGSEA. The V gene end was trimmed by 6 bases and the J gene end by 6 bases; junction bases not matched to a gene: 4. The data originate from a study of CD8+ T cells in alopecia areata. Study context: It was oral tofacitinib, at 5 to 10 mg twice daily, that treated patients received. Tofacitinib lasted 6 to 18 months, then 6 months off drug. General study points: Among patients, TCR sharing was less clear than in mice, a difference possibly due in part to HLA diversity in the patient population.

Sorting of PBMCs yielded the CD4+ and CD8+ T cells. The genes are TRBV29-1 and TRBJ1-2, with 7 positions matching TRBD1. This TCR derives from a human donor with alopecia areata. The specimen comprised CD4+ T cells sorted from blood, sampled at week 0. The CDR3 sequence is CSVATGNGYTF. The CDR3 coding sequence is TGCAGCGTCGCGACAGGGAATGGCTACACCTTC.